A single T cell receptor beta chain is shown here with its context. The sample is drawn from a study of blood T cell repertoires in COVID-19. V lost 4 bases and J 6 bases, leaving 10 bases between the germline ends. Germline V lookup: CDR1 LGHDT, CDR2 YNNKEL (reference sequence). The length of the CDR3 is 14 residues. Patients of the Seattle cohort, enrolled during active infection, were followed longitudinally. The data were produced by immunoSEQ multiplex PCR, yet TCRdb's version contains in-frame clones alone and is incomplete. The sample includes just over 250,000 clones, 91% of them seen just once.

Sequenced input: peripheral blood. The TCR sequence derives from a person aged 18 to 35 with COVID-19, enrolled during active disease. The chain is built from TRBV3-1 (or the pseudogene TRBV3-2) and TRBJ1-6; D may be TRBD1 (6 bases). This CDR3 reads CASSRGGANSPLHF. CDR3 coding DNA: TGTGCCAGCAGCCGAGGGGGGGCTAATTCACCCCTCCACTTT.